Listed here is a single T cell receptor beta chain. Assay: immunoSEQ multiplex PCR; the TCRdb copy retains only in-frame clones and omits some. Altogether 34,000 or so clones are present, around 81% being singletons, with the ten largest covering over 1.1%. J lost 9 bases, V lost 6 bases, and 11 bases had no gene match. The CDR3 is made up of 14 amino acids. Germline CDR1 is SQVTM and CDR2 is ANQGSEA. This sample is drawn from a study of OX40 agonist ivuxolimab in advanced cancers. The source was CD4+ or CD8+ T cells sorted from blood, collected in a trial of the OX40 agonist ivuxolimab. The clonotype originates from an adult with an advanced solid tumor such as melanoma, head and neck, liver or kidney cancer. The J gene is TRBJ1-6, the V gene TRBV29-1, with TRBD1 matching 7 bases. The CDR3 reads CSVRIGGGGSPLHF. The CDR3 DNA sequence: TGCAGCGTCCGAATAGGGGGCGGGGGTTCACCCCTCCACTTT.